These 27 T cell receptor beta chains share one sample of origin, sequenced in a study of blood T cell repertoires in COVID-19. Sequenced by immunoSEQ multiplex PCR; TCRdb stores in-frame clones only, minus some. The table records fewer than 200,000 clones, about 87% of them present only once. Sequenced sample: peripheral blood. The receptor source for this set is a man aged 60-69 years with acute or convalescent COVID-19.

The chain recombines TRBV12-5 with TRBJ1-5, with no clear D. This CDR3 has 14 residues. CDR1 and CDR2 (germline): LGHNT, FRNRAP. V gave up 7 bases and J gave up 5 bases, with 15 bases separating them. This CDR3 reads CASARDSDYQPQHF. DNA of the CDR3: TGTGCTAGTGCCCGGGATTCAGATTATCAGCCCCAGCATTTT.

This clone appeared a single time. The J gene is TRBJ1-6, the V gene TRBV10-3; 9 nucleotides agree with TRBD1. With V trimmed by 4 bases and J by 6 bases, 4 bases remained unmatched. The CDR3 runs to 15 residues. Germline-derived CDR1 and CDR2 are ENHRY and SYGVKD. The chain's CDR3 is CAISAGDRANSPLHF. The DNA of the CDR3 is TGTGCCATCAGTGCCGGGGACAGGGCTAATTCACCCCTCCACTTT.

The DNA for the CDR3 is TGTGCCATCACCTTCGGACAGTTGCCAGACACTGAAGCTTTCTTT. This gives the protein CAITFGQLPDTEAFF. The chain joins TRBV10-3 to TRBJ1-1; TRBD1 is a possible D gene (6 bases). V was cut by 7 bases and J by 3 bases, with 18 bases left in between. The CDR3 loop spans 15 amino acids. Germline-derived CDR1 and CDR2 are ENHRY and SYGVKD.

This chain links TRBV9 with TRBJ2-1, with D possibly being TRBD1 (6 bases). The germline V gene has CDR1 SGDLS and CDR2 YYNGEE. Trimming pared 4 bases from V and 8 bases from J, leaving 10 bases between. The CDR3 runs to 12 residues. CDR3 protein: CASSKQGHEQFF. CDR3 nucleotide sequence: TGTGCCAGCAGCAAACAGGGCCATGAGCAGTTCTTC.

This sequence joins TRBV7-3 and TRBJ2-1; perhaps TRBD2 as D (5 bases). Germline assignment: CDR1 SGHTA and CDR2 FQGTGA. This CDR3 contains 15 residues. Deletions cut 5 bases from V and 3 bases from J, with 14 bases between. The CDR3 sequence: CASSPAPRGYNEQFF. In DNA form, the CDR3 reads TGTGCCAGCAGCCCAGCGCCCCGGGGCTACAATGAGCAGTTCTTC.

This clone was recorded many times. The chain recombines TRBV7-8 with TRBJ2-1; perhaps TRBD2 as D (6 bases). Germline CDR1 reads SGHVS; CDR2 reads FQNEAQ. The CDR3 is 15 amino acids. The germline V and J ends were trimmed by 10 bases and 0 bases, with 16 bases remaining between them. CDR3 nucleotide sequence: TGTGCCACTCTTCGTAGCGGATTCTCCTACAATGAGCAGTTCTTC. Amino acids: CATLRSGFSYNEQFF.

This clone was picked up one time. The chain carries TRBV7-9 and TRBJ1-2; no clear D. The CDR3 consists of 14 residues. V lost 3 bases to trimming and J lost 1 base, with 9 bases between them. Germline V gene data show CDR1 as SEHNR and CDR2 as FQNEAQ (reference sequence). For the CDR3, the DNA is TGTGCCAGCAGCTTGTCAGAATTTAACTATGGCTACACCTTC. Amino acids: CASSLSEFNYGYTF.

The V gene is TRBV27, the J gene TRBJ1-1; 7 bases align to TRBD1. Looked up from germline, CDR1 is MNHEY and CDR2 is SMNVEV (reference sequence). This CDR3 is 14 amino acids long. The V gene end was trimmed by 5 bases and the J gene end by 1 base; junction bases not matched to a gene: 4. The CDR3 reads CASSVGQENTEAFF. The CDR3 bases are TGTGCCAGCAGTGTAGGACAGGAGAACACTGAAGCTTTCTTT.

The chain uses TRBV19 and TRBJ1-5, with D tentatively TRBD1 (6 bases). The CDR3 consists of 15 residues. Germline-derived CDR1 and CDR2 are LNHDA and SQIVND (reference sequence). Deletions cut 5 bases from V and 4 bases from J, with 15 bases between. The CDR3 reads CASSPGEGGNQPQHF. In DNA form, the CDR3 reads TGTGCCAGTAGTCCCGGGGAAGGGGGTAATCAGCCCCAGCATTTT. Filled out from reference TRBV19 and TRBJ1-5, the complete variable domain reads DGGITQSPKYLFRKEGQNVTLSCEQNLNHDAMYWYRQDPGQGLRLIYYSQIVNDFQKGDIAEGYSVSREKKESFPLTVTSAQKNPTAFYLCASSPGEGGNQPQHFGDGTRLSIL.

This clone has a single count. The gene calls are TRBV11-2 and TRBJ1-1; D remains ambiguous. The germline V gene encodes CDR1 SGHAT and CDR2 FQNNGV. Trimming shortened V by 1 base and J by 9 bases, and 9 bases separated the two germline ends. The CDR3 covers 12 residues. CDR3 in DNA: TGTGCCAGCAGCTTAGTCGACATGAAAGCTTTCTTT. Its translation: CASSLVDMKAFF.

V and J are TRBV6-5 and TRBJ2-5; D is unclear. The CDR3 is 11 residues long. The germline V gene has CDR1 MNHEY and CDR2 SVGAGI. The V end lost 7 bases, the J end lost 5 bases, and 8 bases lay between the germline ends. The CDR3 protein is CASTAGETQYF. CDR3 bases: TGTGCCAGCACCGCCGGGGAGACCCAGTACTTC.

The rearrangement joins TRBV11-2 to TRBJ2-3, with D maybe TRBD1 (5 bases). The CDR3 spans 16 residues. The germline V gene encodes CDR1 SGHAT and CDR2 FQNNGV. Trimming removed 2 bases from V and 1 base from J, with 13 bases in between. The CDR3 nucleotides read TGTGCCAGCAGCTTAACACGAACCAGGGGCACAGATACGCAGTATTTT. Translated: CASSLTRTRGTDTQYF. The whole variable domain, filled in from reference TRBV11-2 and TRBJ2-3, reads EAGVAQSPRYKIIEKRQSVAFWCNPISGHATLYWYQQILGQGPKLLIQFQNNGVVDDSQLPKDRFSAERLKGVDSTLKIQPAKLEDSAVYLCASSLTRTRGTDTQYFGPGTRLTVL.

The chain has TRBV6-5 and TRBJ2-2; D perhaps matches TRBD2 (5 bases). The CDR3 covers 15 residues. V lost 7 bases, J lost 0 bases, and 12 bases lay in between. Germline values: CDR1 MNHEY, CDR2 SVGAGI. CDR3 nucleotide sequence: TGTGCCAGCACCGCGGGCAGTTCGAACACCGGGGAGCTGTTTTTT. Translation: CASTAGSSNTGELFF.

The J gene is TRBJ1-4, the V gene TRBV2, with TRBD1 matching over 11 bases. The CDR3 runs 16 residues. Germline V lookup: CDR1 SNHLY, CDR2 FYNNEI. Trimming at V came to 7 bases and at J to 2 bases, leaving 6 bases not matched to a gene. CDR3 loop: CASTGQGATTNEKLFF. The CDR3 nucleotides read TGTGCCAGCACCGGACAGGGGGCGACGACTAATGAAAAACTGTTTTTT.

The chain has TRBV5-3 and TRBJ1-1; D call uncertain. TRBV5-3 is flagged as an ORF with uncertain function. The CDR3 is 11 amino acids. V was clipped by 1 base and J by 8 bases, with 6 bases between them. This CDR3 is CARSLREEAFF. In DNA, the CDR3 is TGTGCCAGAAGCTTGAGGGAGGAAGCTTTCTTT.

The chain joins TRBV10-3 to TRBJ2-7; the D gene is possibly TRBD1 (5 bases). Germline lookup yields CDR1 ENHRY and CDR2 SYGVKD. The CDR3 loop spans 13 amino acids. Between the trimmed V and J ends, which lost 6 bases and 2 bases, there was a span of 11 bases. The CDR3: CAIRQGGAYEQYF. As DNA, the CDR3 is TGTGCCATCAGGCAGGGTGGTGCCTACGAGCAGTACTTC.

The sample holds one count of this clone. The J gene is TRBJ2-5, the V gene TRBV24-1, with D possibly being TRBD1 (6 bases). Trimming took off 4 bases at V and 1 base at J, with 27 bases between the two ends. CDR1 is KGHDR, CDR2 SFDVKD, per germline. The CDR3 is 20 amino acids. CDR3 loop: CATSDYNPKSDRPFQETQYF. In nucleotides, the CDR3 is TGTGCCACCAGTGACTACAACCCTAAGTCTGACAGGCCCTTCCAAGAGACCCAGTACTTC.

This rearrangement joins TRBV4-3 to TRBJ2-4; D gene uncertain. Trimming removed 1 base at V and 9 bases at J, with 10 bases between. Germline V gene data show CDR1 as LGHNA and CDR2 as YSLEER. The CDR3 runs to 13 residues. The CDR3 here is CASSQVQQTIQYF. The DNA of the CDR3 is TGCGCCAGCAGCCAAGTACAACAGACCATTCAGTACTTC.

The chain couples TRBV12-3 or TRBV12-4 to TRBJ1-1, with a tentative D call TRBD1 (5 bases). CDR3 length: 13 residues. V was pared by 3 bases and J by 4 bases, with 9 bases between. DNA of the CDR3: TGTGCCAGCAGTTTGGGGCTAGGCACTGAAGCTTTCTTT. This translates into CASSLGLGTEAFF.

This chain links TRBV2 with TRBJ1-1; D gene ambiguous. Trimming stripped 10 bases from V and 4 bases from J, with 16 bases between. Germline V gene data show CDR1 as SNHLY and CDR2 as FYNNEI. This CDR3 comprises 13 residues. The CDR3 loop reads CATGRGLGTEAFF. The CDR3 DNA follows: TGTGCCACTGGGAGAGGGTTGGGCACTGAAGCTTTCTTT. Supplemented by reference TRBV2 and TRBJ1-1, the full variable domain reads EPEVTQTPSHQVTQMGQEVILRCVPISNHLYFYWYRQILGQKVEFLVSFYNNEISEKSEIFDDQFSVERPDGSNFTLKIRSTKLEDSAMYFCATGRGLGTEAFFGQGTRLTVV.

For the CDR3, the DNA is TGTGCCATCAAGGGAATCGGGCAGGGCGACCCGACTAGCGGGAGGCTATCGTACAATGAGCAGTTCTTC. Translating it yields CAIKGIGQGDPTSGRLSYNEQFF. The gene calls are TRBV10-3 and TRBJ2-1; 13 nucleotides agree with TRBD2. CDR3 length equals 23 residues. The germline gives CDR1 ENHRY, CDR2 SYGVKD. With V trimmed by 7 bases and J by 4 bases, 28 bases remained unmatched.

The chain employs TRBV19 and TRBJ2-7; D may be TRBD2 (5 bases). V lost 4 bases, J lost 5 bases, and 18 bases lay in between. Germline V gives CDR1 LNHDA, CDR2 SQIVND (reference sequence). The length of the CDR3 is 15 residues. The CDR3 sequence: CASSTGRGGKDEQYF. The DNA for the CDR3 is TGTGCCAGTAGTACTGGACGGGGTGGTAAGGACGAGCAGTACTTC.

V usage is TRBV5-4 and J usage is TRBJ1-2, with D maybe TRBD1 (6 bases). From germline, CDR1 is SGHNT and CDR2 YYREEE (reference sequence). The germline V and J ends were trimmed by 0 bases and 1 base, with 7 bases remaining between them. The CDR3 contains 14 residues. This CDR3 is CASSLDRDNYGYTF. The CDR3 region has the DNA TGTGCCAGCAGCTTGGACAGGGATAACTATGGCTACACCTTC.

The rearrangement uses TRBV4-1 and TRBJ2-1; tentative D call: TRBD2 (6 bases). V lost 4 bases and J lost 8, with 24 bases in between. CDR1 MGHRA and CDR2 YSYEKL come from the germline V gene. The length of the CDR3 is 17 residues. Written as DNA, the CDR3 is TGCGCCAGCAGCCTACGACCCGAGACTAGGGCAAATGATGAGCAGTTCTTC. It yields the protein CASSLRPETRANDEQFF.

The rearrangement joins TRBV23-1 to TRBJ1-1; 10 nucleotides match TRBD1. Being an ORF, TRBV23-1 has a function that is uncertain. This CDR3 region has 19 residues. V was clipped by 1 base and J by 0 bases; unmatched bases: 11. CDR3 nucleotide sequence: TGCGCCAGCAGTCAATATGGAGACCGGGACAGGGGAATGAACACTGAAGCTTTCTTT. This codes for CASSQYGDRDRGMNTEAFF.

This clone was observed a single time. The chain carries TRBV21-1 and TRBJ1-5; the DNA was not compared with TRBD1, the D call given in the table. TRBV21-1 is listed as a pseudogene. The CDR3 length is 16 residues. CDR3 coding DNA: TGTGCCAGCAGCAAAGAAGTCAGGGTTAGCAATCAGCCCCAGCATTTT. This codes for CASSKEVRVSNQPQHF.

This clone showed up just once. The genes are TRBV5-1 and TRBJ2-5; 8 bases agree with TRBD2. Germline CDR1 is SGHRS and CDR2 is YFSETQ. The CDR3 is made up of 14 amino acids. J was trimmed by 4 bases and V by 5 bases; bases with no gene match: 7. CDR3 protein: CASSASGGRETQYF. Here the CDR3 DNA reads TGCGCCAGCAGTGCGAGCGGGGGCCGAGAGACCCAGTACTTC.